This T cell receptor beta chain comes out of a study of blood T cell repertoires in COVID-19. Study context: COVID-19 samples collected from the United States, Italy and Spain covered acute and convalescent phases. PBMCs, B-cell-depleted T cells, or T cells provided the cDNA or gDNA that made up the material.

The CDR3 spans 14 residues. Deletions cut 1 base from V and 13 bases from J, with 15 bases between. Per the germline V gene, CDR1 is SGDLS and CDR2 is YYNGEE. In the study's own analysis: Counts of nucleated cells, estimated from reference gene primer amplification, were obtained. Assay: immunoSEQ multiplex PCR; the TCRdb copy retains only in-frame clones and omits some. V, J and clone size derive from that table, while D and trimming were established from the DNA sequence. Altogether 340,000 or so clones are present, over 70% being singletons, with the ten largest covering 2.5% to 3%. This sequence originates from a man aged 30 to 45 with active or convalescent COVID-19. The chain employs TRBV9 and TRBJ1-6, with D uncertain. Material for sequencing was peripheral blood. The CDR3 nucleotides read TGTGCCAGCAGCGTAAATGGGCCTTCCGAGCCCCTCCACTTT. Amino acid sequence: CASSVNGPSEPLHF.